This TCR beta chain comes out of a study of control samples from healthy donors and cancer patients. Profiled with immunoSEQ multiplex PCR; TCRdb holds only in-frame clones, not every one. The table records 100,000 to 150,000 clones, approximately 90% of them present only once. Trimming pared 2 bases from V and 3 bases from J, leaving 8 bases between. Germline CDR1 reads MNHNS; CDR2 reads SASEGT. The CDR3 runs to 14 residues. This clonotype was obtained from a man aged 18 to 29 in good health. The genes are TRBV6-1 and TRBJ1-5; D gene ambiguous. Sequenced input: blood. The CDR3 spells CASSELGYNQPQHF. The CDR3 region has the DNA TGTGCCAGCAGTGAACTGGGGTACAATCAGCCCCAGCATTTT.